One and the same sample provided the 18 T cell receptor beta chains below, sequenced in a study of cytomegalovirus exposure and HLA in healthy donors. Using immunoSEQ multiplex PCR, the repertoire was profiled, and TCRdb retains in-frame clones only, with some absent. The sample contains about 130,000 clones, roughly 95% of which appear only once. Input material: PBMCs. The receptors derive from a man between 18 and 29 years old in good health and CMV-seronegative.

This clone has only one observation. The chain carries TRBV29-1 and TRBJ2-1; 13 bases map to TRBD2. The CDR3 loop spans 16 amino acids. CDR1 SQVTM and CDR2 ANQGSEA come from the germline V gene. Trimming took 7 bases from V and 1 from J; bases not matched to a gene: 7. This CDR3 reads CSAGLAGVVSYNEQFF. In DNA form, the CDR3 reads TGCAGCGCCGGACTAGCGGGAGTGGTATCCTACAATGAGCAGTTCTTC.

The chain has TRBV13 and TRBJ2-5, with 8 bases lining up with TRBD1. V was clipped by 0 bases and J by 5 bases; unmatched bases: 5. This CDR3 contains 15 residues. Germline V gene sequence: CDR1 PRHDT, CDR2 FYEKMQ (reference sequence). The CDR3 spells CASSLGGQGLETQYF. The DNA of the CDR3 is TGTGCCAGCAGCTTAGGAGGACAGGGCTTGGAGACCCAGTACTTC.

V is TRBV5-1 and J is TRBJ2-3, with TRBD1 as a possible D gene (6 bases). Deletions cut 0 bases from V and 2 bases from J, with 13 bases between. CDR3 size: 16 residues. Germline V gives CDR1 SGHRS, CDR2 YFSETQ. CDR3 region: CASSLAAGETTDTQYF. The CDR3 region has the DNA TGCGCCAGCAGCTTGGCAGCAGGGGAGACCACAGATACGCAGTATTTT.

The chain recombines TRBV2 with TRBJ1-2, with D maybe TRBD1 (6 bases). The ends were cut back, 6 bases at V and 3 bases at J, with 14 bases in the middle. The CDR3 consists of 14 residues. Germline CDR1 SNHLY, CDR2 FYNNEI. The CDR3: CASRGAGGHYGYTF. For the CDR3, the DNA is TGTGCCAGCAGGGGCGCGGGGGGGCACTATGGCTACACCTTC. The full variable domain, rest sourced from reference TRBV2 and TRBJ1-2, is EPEVTQTPSHQVTQMGQEVILRCVPISNHLYFYWYRQILGQKVEFLVSFYNNEISEKSEIFDDQFSVERPDGSNFTLKIRSTKLEDSAMYFCASRGAGGHYGYTFGSGTRLTVV.

The chain recombines TRBV5-4 with TRBJ1-1; TRBD1 matches at 9 bases. The V and J ends lost 3 bases and 4 bases, in that order; junction bases with no gene match: 4. Germline loops: CDR1 SGHNT, CDR2 YYREEE (reference sequence). The CDR3 has 14 residues. The chain's CDR3 is CASSSGTGSTEAFF. CDR3 in DNA: TGTGCCAGCAGCTCCGGGACAGGGAGCACTGAAGCTTTCTTT.

The chain links TRBV29-1 to TRBJ2-1, with TRBD2 identical over 8 bases. Germline lookup yields CDR1 SQVTM and CDR2 ANQGSEA. CDR3 size: 12 residues. Losses at the gene ends were 8 bases for V and 8 bases for J; bases not matched to a gene: 8. The DNA of the CDR3 is TGCAGCCCCCGGACTAGCCGGGATGAGCAGTTCTTC. This sequence encodes CSPRTSRDEQFF.

The chain links TRBV28 to TRBJ2-2; TRBD1 aligns across 9 bases. J gave up 1 base and V 4 bases, and 1 base lay outside the gene matches. CDR3 length: 15 residues. In germline, CDR1 is MDHEN, CDR2 SYDVKM. DNA of the CDR3: TGTGCCAGCAGTTGGGGACAGGGGAACACCGGGGAGCTGTTTTTT. Its protein product is CASSWGQGNTGELFF.

The J gene is TRBJ2-1, the V gene TRBV11-3; the match to TRBD1 covers 9 bases. Trimming removed 2 bases from V and 7 bases from J; junction bases left unmatched: 6. The CDR3 loop spans 15 amino acids. The germline gives CDR1 SGHNT, CDR2 YENEEA. CDR3: CASSLRQGEPNEQFF. CDR3 nucleotide sequence: TGTGCCAGCAGCTTAAGACAGGGGGAACCAAATGAGCAGTTCTTC.

The CDR3 coding sequence is TGTGCCAGCAGTGTTCGGGACTACTCCTACGAGCAGTACTTC. Protein sequence: CASSVRDYSYEQYF. The V gene is TRBV2, the J gene TRBJ2-7, with 7 bases fitting TRBD2. The junction had 3 bases not matched to a gene; V was cut back by 4 bases and J by 0 bases. This CDR3 spans 14 amino acids. The V gene's germline CDR1 is SNHLY and CDR2 FYNNEI.

The chain has TRBV19 and TRBJ1-1, with 7 nucleotides matching TRBD1. The length of the CDR3 is 17 residues. Germline V gene sequence: CDR1 LNHDA, CDR2 SQIVND (reference sequence). With 3 bases clipped from V and 0 bases from J, the junction kept 10 bases outside the gene matches. The chain's CDR3 is CASSIGGGAGMNTEAFF. The CDR3 DNA is TGTGCCAGTAGTATTGGAGGGGGCGCGGGGATGAACACTGAAGCTTTCTTT.

This chain uses TRBV11-2 with TRBJ2-1; D is perhaps TRBD2 (5 bases). Per germline, CDR1 SGHAT and CDR2 FQNNGV. Trimming stripped 5 bases from V and 5 bases from J, with 13 bases between. The CDR3 sequence is 14 residues long. DNA of the CDR3: TGTGCCAGCAGCCCCCGACTCGGGAACAATGAGCAGTTCTTC. Translation: CASSPRLGNNEQFF.

The genes are TRBV14 and TRBJ2-2; possibly TRBD2 for D (6 bases). The germline V gene has CDR1 SGHDN and CDR2 FVKESK. Trimming cost V 3 bases and J 6 bases, with 11 bases left between them. The CDR3 is 14 amino acids. The CDR3 region is CASSQGGRAGELFF. The CDR3 bases are TGTGCCAGCAGCCAGGGAGGAAGGGCCGGGGAGCTGTTTTTT.

The J gene is TRBJ2-7, the V gene TRBV5-4; no clear D. This CDR3 is 16 amino acids long. V lost 0 bases and J 5 bases, leaving 18 bases between the germline ends. The germline V gene has CDR1 SGHNT and CDR2 YYREEE (reference sequence). In DNA, the CDR3 is TGTGCCAGCAGCTTGGATGGAGAGACCAAAAAAAACGAGCAGTACTTC. Translating it yields CASSLDGETKKNEQYF.

This chain links TRBV28 with TRBJ2-7; weak D call: TRBD2 (5 bases). Looked up from germline, CDR1 is MDHEN and CDR2 is SYDVKM. The CDR3 has 14 amino acids. V was cut by 3 bases and J by 3 bases, with 12 bases left in between. CDR3 in DNA: TGTGCCAGCAGTTTTGAGGGAACGGTCTACGAGCAGTACTTC. It translates to CASSFEGTVYEQYF.

V is TRBV7-2 and J is TRBJ2-3; D might be TRBD2 (5 bases). Germline loops: CDR1 SGHTA, CDR2 FQGNSA. V lost 2 bases to trimming and J lost 0 bases, with 9 bases between them. There are 15 residues in the CDR3. CDR3 bases: TGTGCCAGCAGCTTAACAGCGGTTAGCACAGATACGCAGTATTTT. Its protein is CASSLTAVSTDTQYF.

The genes are TRBV30 and TRBJ2-3; TRBD1 is a possible D gene (5 bases). CDR3 length equals 13 residues. CDR1 GTSNPN and CDR2 SVGIG come from the germline V gene (reference sequence). Between the trimmed V and J ends, which lost 4 bases and 1 base, there was a span of 9 bases. The CDR3 DNA reads TGTGCCTGGAACACAGGTGGCACAGATACGCAGTATTTT. The encoded protein is CAWNTGGTDTQYF. The entire variable domain, with the rest obtained from reference TRBV30 and TRBJ2-3, is as follows: SQTIHQWPATLVQPVGSPLSLECTVEGTSNPNLYWYRQAAGRGLQLLFYSVGIGQISSEVPQNLSASRPQDRQFILSSKKLLLSDSGFYLCAWNTGGTDTQYFGPGTRLTVL.

This clone appeared a single time. The chain uses TRBV19 and TRBJ2-7, with a possible D match to TRBD2 (5 bases). From germline, CDR1 is LNHDA and CDR2 SQIVND (reference sequence). V gave up 3 bases and J gave up 4 bases, with 19 bases separating them. The CDR3 spans 16 residues. The CDR3, as DNA: TGTGCCAGTAGTATTGATACTAGGGCCTCTTCTTACGAGCAGTACTTC. This sequence encodes CASSIDTRASSYEQYF. The complete variable domain, with remaining parts taken from reference TRBV19 and TRBJ2-7, reads DGGITQSPKYLFRKEGQNVTLSCEQNLNHDAMYWYRQDPGQGLRLIYYSQIVNDFQKGDIAEGYSVSREKKESFPLTVTSAQKNPTAFYLCASSIDTRASSYEQYFGPGTRLTVT.

The rearrangement links TRBV11-1 to TRBJ2-2; a weak D match, TRBD2 (6 bases). Trimming cost V 5 bases and J 1 base, with 17 bases left between them. Germline assignment: CDR1 SGHAT and CDR2 FQDESV (reference sequence). The CDR3 has 17 residues. The CDR3 protein is CASSPAGGALNTGELFF. Written as DNA, the CDR3 is TGTGCCAGCAGCCCCGCCGGGGGTGCCCTGAACACCGGGGAGCTGTTTTTT. Full variable domain (outside the CDR3, taken from reference TRBV11-1 and TRBJ2-2): EAEVAQSPRYKITEKSQAVAFWCDPISGHATLYWYRQILGQGPELLVQFQDESVVDDSQLPKDRFSAERLKGVDSTLKIQPAELGDSAMYLCASSPAGGALNTGELFFGEGSRLTVL.